The following is a TCR beta chain sequence with its context. Its antigen remains unidentified. Base qualities are not at hand, and no much larger clone is one base apart. The record originates from a study of response to subunit inactivated influenza vaccine (dated by TCRdb to 2017 to 2018). With respect to the entire study: The study used deep quantitative T cell receptor repertoire profiling to track responses to a trivalent subunit inactivated influenza vaccine.

The library relied on RT-PCR. TCRdb records Illumina HiSeq 2500 as the sequencer. TCRdb reprocessed the public reads (quality trimming at Q25 with fastp, clone calling with MiXCR) and kept in-frame beta chains. Each entry is one CDR3 protein sequence, shown with its most common DNA and genes. This sample comprises 500,000 to 550,000 distinct CDR3 sequences, approximately 7.3% of them detected only once. 10% to 15% of the sample is taken by the ten largest. Paper-wide results and their limitations: It was suggested by the authors that each seasonal influenza vaccination may recruit only a limited number of new T cells.

The sequence was obtained from a man in his fifties or sixties who received an inactivated influenza vaccine. Donor details come from another sample of the same person, matched by shared clones. The source was PBMCs from blood, collected about 23 months after vaccination.

The DNA sequence is given as TGTGCCAGCAGCCAAGGTTTCAGGGCTGGGGCCAACGTCCTGACTTTC. It codes for CASSQGFRAGANVLTF. The V gene is TRBV3-1 and the J gene is TRBJ2-6, with TRBD1 tentatively as D gene (5 bases match). The CDR3 has 16 amino acids, counting the end cysteine and phenylalanine. The sequence is cut down to CDR3 DNA, 48 bases in frame from base 1. The germline V gene (reference sequence) gives CDR1 as LGHDT and CDR2 as YNNKEL. Trimming takes 1 base from V and 2 bases from J, and the germline ends sit 9 bases apart.